The rows below give T cell receptor beta chains drawn from one sample of a study of early T cells in non-severe SARS-CoV-2 infection. MiXCR, applied by TCRdb to the 5' RACE reads, yields one record per CDR3 protein. The table records some 40,000 distinct CDR3 sequences, 10% to 15% of them present only once. The material sequenced was whole blood. The source is an adult who was a healthcare worker with PCR-confirmed SARS-CoV-2 infection or an uninfected control (not recorded which). Each CDR3 is given with its conserved first and last residue. A D gene is named only where the DNA matches it firmly. A row's size may be missing; if present it is once, few, many or a size class.

>TRBJ1-1|TRBV7-6|TRBD1|NA
TGTGCCAGCAGCTTAGGGAGCGGGACAGTGGATGAAGCTTTCTTT
CASSLGSGTVDEAFF
>TRBJ1-1|TRBV29-1|NA|many
TGCAGCGTTGACGAGGGGCGAGTTGAAGCTTTCTTT
CSVDEGRVEAFF
>TRBJ1-1|TRBV9|NA|many
TGTGCCAGCAGCGTAGGCCACGAAGCTTTT
CASSVGHEAF
>TRBJ2-2|TRBV11-2|TRBD1|many
TGTGCCAGCAGCTTAGCCGGGACAGCGAACACCGGGGAGCTGTTTTTT
CASSLAGTANTGELFF
>TRBJ1-1|TRBV27|TRBD1|few
TGTGCCAGCAGCAATCTTGCATTCAGGGGGCAAGCTTTCTTT
CASSNLAFRGQAFF
>TRBJ2-1|TRBV11-2|NA|NA
TGTGCCAGCAATATGGGGCGACTTAATGAGCAGTTCTTC
CASNMGRLNEQFF
>TRBJ2-1|TRBV7-6|TRBD2|few
TGTGCCAGCAGCTTACCCAGCGGGGGGAGTGAGCAGTTCTTC
CASSLPSGGSEQFF
>TRBJ2-3|TRBV6-4|TRBD1|NA
TGTGCCAGCGCAGGGACAGGGGGCACAGATACGCAGTATTTT
CASAGTGGTDTQYF
>TRBJ1-1|TRBV3-1|TRBD1|few
TGTGCCAGCAGCCGACGCCGACAGGGCCGGAACACTGAAGCTTTCTTT
CASSRRRQGRNTEAFF
>TRBJ1-2|TRBV4-3|NA|many
TGCGCCAGCAGCCAGAAGGAGTGGGATCGTGGCTACACCTTC
CASSQKEWDRGYTF
>TRBJ2-2|TRBV6-2/TRBV6-3|NA|few
TGTGCCAGCAGGACCCGCTCCGCCCCGGGAAACATAAGAATGTACACCGGGGAGCTGTTTTTT
CASRTRSAPGNIRMYTGELFF
>TRBJ2-6|TRBV5-1|NA|NA
TGCGCCAGCAGCTTTGACCAATCTGGGGCCAACGTCCTGACTTTC
CASSFDQSGANVLTF
>TRBJ2-3|TRBV7-9|TRBD2|NA
TGTGCCAGCAGCCCCCCTGGGGGGACTAGAGGGTCAGATACGCAGTATTTT
CASSPPGGTRGSDTQYF
>TRBJ2-7|TRBV29-1|NA|NA
TGCAGCGTTGGGTCGGGAGCGCACGAGCAGTACTTC
CSVGSGAHEQYF
>TRBJ2-1|TRBV7-3|NA|NA
TGTGCCAGCAGCGAAAGGGATAGCAGAAGCTCCTACAATGAGCAGTTCTTC
CASSERDSRSSYNEQFF
>TRBJ2-7|TRBV5-5|TRBD1|few
TGTGCCAGCAGCCCGAGGCAGGGGGCGTATGAGCAGTACTTC
CASSPRQGAYEQYF
>TRBJ1-4|TRBV5-1|NA|many
TGCGCCAGCAGCTTACGGGTAGAAGGTGAAAAACTGTTTTTT
CASSLRVEGEKLFF
>TRBJ1-1|TRBV15|TRBD1|few
TGTGCCACTCGGGGACAGCCGAACACTGAAGCTTTCTTT
CATRGQPNTEAFF
>TRBJ2-5|TRBV20-1|NA|NA
TGCAGTGCTAGAGAATCGAGGGAGACCCAGTACTTC
CSARESRETQYF
>TRBJ2-7|TRBV7-3|NA|many
TGTGCCAGCAGCCTCGGGGGACAGTACGAGCAGTACTTC
CASSLGGQYEQYF
>TRBJ2-3|TRBV2|TRBD2|few
TGTGCCAGCAAGGCTAGCGGAAGCACAGATACGCAGTATTTT
CASKASGSTDTQYF
>TRBJ2-7|TRBV20-1|TRBD1|few
TGCAGTGCTATAGGACAGGTCGAAGCCTACGAGCAGTACTTC
CSAIGQVEAYEQYF
>TRBJ2-2|TRBV7-2|TRBD2|many
TGTGCCAGCAGATCGGGGGGTCCCGGGGAGCTGTTTTTT
CASRSGGPGELFF
>TRBJ2-5|TRBV4-2|NA|many
TGTGCCAGCAGCCAAGACCCAGGGACCCAAGAGACCCAGTACTTC
CASSQDPGTQETQYF